This T cell receptor (beta chain) was documented in a study of blood T cells in healthy people across ages. Study observations and caveats: The study found more naive CD4+ cells and higher diversity in long-lived than aged donors.

For the second PCR, which ran for about 7 to 11 cycles, a sample-barcoded 5' primer and a J-beta primer mix were used. One entry per CDR3 protein results from TCRdb running MiXCR on the 5' RACE reads. Of around 800,000 distinct CDR3 sequences listed, 20% to 30% are singletons. Per the germline V gene, CDR1 is SGHAT and CDR2 is FQNNGV. V lost 6 bases and J lost 5, with 13 bases in between. The CDR3 consists of 14 residues. This clonotype was observed a few times. Its antigen is unidentified. Healthy Caucasian individuals from Russia aged roughly 6 to 90 were enrolled as donors. There were at least 5 micrograms of total RNA extracted from every sample. These data were likewise used in another study, on T cells of mothers and their children. That source adds: Sequencing returned over 10 million TCR beta CDR3 reads per mother and around 3 million per child.

The clonotype comes from a boy between 5 and 17 years old in good health. The rearrangement links TRBV11-2 to TRBJ2-2; weak D call: TRBD1 (6 bases). The sample was blood. The CDR3 spells CASRPITGTGELFF. The CDR3 DNA reads TGTGCCAGCAGGCCAATTACAGGGACCGGGGAGCTGTTTTTT.